This TCR beta chain was sequenced in a study of response to subunit inactivated influenza vaccine. Points from the study as a whole: Researchers suggested that each seasonal influenza vaccination recruits few new T cells.

A single record per CDR3 protein comes from TCRdb applying MiXCR to the RT-PCR reads. The sample records fewer than 550,000 distinct CDR3 sequences, about 25% being singletons. This clonotype was picked up a small number of times. The target antigen is unknown. This sequence originates from a man aged 50 to 60 who received an inactivated influenza vaccine. The sequences come from CD4+ T cells sorted from PBMCs, collected approximately 5 days after vaccination.

The CDR3 loop is CASSGGGTQYF. The CDR3 bases are TGTGCCAGCAGTGGCGGCGGTACGCAGTATTTT. V is TRBV12-3 or TRBV12-4 and J is TRBJ2-3; no firm D call. V lost 5 bases, J lost 8 bases, and 8 bases lay in between. This CDR3 spans 11 amino acids.